The next 27 T cell receptor beta chains were all read from a single sample in a study of cytomegalovirus exposure and HLA in healthy donors. Primers: 60 Vbeta forward and 13 Jbeta reverse. Profiling relied on immunoSEQ multiplex PCR, and the TCRdb table lists in-frame clones only, not all of them. The sample lists about 160,000 clones; 79% were seen once. Sequenced sample: PBMCs. The receptor set was obtained from a man in his fifties in good health and CMV-seropositive.

This chain links TRBV27 with TRBJ2-5; 12 nucleotides match TRBD1. Trimming removed 5 bases from V and 6 bases from J; junction bases left unmatched: 7. CDR1 is MNHEY, CDR2 SMNVEV, per germline (reference sequence). The CDR3 covers 15 residues. The CDR3 DNA sequence: TGTGCCAGCAGTCTCCAGGGGACAGGGGGCCAGACCCAGTACTTC. Protein sequence: CASSLQGTGGQTQYF.

This clone came up once. This chain joins TRBV11-1 and TRBJ2-5, with 9 bases fitting TRBD1. V lost 6 bases, J lost 4 bases, and 6 bases stayed unmatched. CDR3 length: 14 residues. Looked up from germline, CDR1 is SGHAT and CDR2 is FQDESV (reference sequence). Here the CDR3 reads CASRGQGYSETQYF. The CDR3 region has the DNA TGTGCCAGCAGGGGACAGGGTTATTCAGAGACCCAGTACTTC. The full variable domain, its missing parts supplied by reference TRBV11-1 and TRBJ2-5, is EAEVAQSPRYKITEKSQAVAFWCDPISGHATLYWYRQILGQGPELLVQFQDESVVDDSQLPKDRFSAERLKGVDSTLKIQPAELGDSAMYLCASRGQGYSETQYFGPGTRLLVL.

This chain connects TRBV11-2 to TRBJ2-5; 7 bases line up with TRBD1. The J call may be faulty, since TRBJ2-7 better matches the DNA end. CDR3 length: 16 amino acids. Germline V gives CDR1 SGHAT, CDR2 FQNNGV. CDR3 in amino acids: CASRVTSWDRSYEQYF. The CDR3 nucleotides are TGTGCCAGCAGGGTTACCAGCTGGGACAGATCCTACGAGCAGTACTTC.

This clone was picked up a small number of times. The rearrangement uses TRBV28 and TRBJ2-7, with TRBD2 matching 8 bases. CDR3 length: 15 amino acids. With V trimmed by 5 bases and J by 2 bases, 8 bases remained unmatched. CDR1 is MDHEN, CDR2 SYDVKM, per germline. The CDR3 protein is CASSNTGTRAYEQYF. The CDR3 DNA sequence: TGTGCCAGCAGTAACACCGGGACTAGGGCCTACGAGCAGTACTTC.

The gene calls are TRBV11-2 and TRBJ2-1; a weak D match, TRBD2 (6 bases). In germline, CDR1 is SGHAT, CDR2 FQNNGV. The CDR3 spans 14 residues. The ends were cut back, 5 bases at V and 9 bases at J, with 17 bases in the middle. The CDR3 protein is CASSPLWGGGEQFF. The CDR3 DNA reads TGTGCCAGCAGCCCTCTTTGGGGAGGAGGTGAGCAGTTCTTC.

This clone was observed a handful of times. J is TRBJ2-3 and V is TRBV28; D possibly corresponds to TRBD2 (5 bases). Trimming removed 5 bases from V and 3 bases from J, with 15 bases in between. Germline V lookup: CDR1 MDHEN, CDR2 SYDVKM. The CDR3 has 15 amino acids. The CDR3 here is CASSPGLLNTDTQYF. The CDR3 region has the DNA TGTGCCAGCAGTCCCGGACTGCTAAATACAGATACGCAGTATTTT.

V gene TRBV5-5 combines with J gene TRBJ1-3; the D gene is possibly TRBD1 (6 bases). Trimming took off 0 bases at V and 5 bases at J, with 12 bases between the two ends. Germline V gene sequence: CDR1 SGHKS, CDR2 YYEKEE (reference sequence). This CDR3 spans 15 amino acids. The DNA of the CDR3 is TGTGCCAGCAGCTTGGCAGGGGACACCCGAAACACCATATATTTT. Encoded protein: CASSLAGDTRNTIYF.

V usage is TRBV29-1 and J usage is TRBJ2-2, with 7 bases aligning to TRBD1. CDR1 is SQVTM, CDR2 ANQGSEA, per germline. The V segment lost 6 bases and the J segment 9 bases; nucleotides outside the gene matches: 4. CDR3 size: 11 residues. The DNA for the CDR3 is TGCAGCGTAGACAGGGACAGGGAGCTGTTTTTT. Protein sequence: CSVDRDRELFF.

The rearrangement links TRBV28 to TRBJ2-1; 7 nucleotides agree with TRBD2. This CDR3 is built from 15 residues. The junction had 13 bases not matched to a gene; V was cut back by 9 bases and J by 5 bases. Germline V gene data show CDR1 as MDHEN and CDR2 as SYDVKM. The chain's CDR3 is CASPFNLGLDNEQFF. As DNA, the CDR3 is TGTGCCAGTCCTTTTAACCTAGGACTAGACAATGAGCAGTTCTTC.

The rearrangement links TRBV29-1 to TRBJ2-1; 12 positions agree with TRBD2. CDR1 and CDR2 (germline): SQVTM, ANQGSEA. V trimming: 7 bases; J trimming: 7 bases; junction bases outside the gene matches: 5. The CDR3 has 13 residues. The CDR3 DNA sequence: TGCAGCGGCAGGACTAGCGGGATAAATGAGCAGTTCTTC. As protein: CSGRTSGINEQFF.

A word on this clone: The sample carries other DNA sequences with the same CDR3. The CDR3 here is CASSFLAGGGNEQFF. CDR3 DNA sequence: TGCGCCAGCAGCTTTCTAGCGGGAGGAGGTAATGAGCAGTTCTTC. The chain joins TRBV5-1 to TRBJ2-1; 11 nucleotides line up with TRBD2. Germline CDR1 SGHRS, CDR2 YFSETQ. This CDR3 contains 15 residues. With 2 bases clipped from V and 7 bases from J, the junction kept 5 bases outside the gene matches.

The rearrangement uses TRBV15 and TRBJ1-2, with D perhaps matching TRBD1 (6 bases). The germline V and J ends were trimmed by 0 bases and 8 bases, with 13 bases remaining between them. The CDR3 extends over 14 amino acids. Germline V CDR1 and CDR2: LNHNV, YYDKDF (reference sequence). Written as DNA, the CDR3 is TGTGCCACCAGCAGAGATCGGGGGGCGCCGGGCTACACCTTC. Translated, it gives CATSRDRGAPGYTF.

The V call is TRBV18, the J call TRBJ1-3; D is undetermined. CDR1 is KGHSH and CDR2 is LQKENI in the germline V gene. The CDR3 length is 15 residues. Between the trimmed V and J ends, which lost 1 base and 3 bases, there was a span of 10 bases. CDR3 protein: CASSPQDTGGNTIYF. Here the CDR3 DNA reads TGTGCCAGCTCACCACAAGACACCGGTGGAAACACCATATATTTT.

V gene TRBV4-2 combines with J gene TRBJ2-7, with 7 nucleotides matching TRBD1. Losses at the gene ends were 2 bases for V and 1 base for J; bases not matched to a gene: 5. In germline, CDR1 is LGHNA, CDR2 YNFKEQ. CDR3 length equals 15 residues. The CDR3 protein is CASSQRSGGSYEQYF. CDR3 DNA: TGTGCCAGCAGCCAACGATCAGGGGGATCCTACGAGCAGTACTTC.

J is TRBJ1-2 and V is TRBV5-1; D remains ambiguous. The CDR3 spans 14 residues. V lost 4 bases and J 1 base, leaving 11 bases between the germline ends. Germline CDR1 is SGHRS and CDR2 is YFSETQ. Here the CDR3 reads CASSTTGLNYGYTF. The CDR3 nucleotides are TGCGCCAGCAGCACGACCGGACTTAACTATGGCTACACCTTC.

The chain employs TRBV6-5 and TRBJ1-1, with D tentatively TRBD1 (6 bases). The V and J ends lost 7 bases and 5 bases respectively, with 11 bases between them. Germline CDR1 MNHEY, CDR2 SVGAGI. The CDR3 covers 12 residues. The CDR3, as DNA: TGTGCCAGCAAGAAACAGGGAACTGAAGCTTTCTTT. It yields the protein CASKKQGTEAFF.

The chain recombines TRBV5-1 with TRBJ2-2; TRBD2 matches 11 bases. Looked up from germline, CDR1 is SGHRS and CDR2 is YFSETQ. CDR3 size: 17 residues. The V and J ends lost 0 bases and 3 bases, in that order; junction bases with no gene match: 4. The CDR3 nucleotides are TGCGCCAGCAGCTTGGGGGGGACTAGCGGTTACACCGGGGAGCTGTTTTTT. Protein: CASSLGGTSGYTGELFF. The full variable domain, rest sourced from reference TRBV5-1 and TRBJ2-2, is KAGVTQTPRYLIKTRGQQVTLSCSPISGHRSVSWYQQTPGQGLQFLFEYFSETQRNKGNFPGRFSGRQFSNSRSEMNVSTLELGDSALYLCASSLGGTSGYTGELFFGEGSRLTVL.

The sample holds a few counts of this clone. This chain joins TRBV19 and TRBJ1-1, with TRBD1 identical over 8 bases. CDR3 length: 16 amino acids. Germline CDR1 is LNHDA and CDR2 is SQIVND (reference sequence). Trimming took 4 bases from V and 1 from J; bases not matched to a gene: 8. The CDR3 coding sequence is TGTGCCAGTAGTACCCATCTTGGACAGGGGAACACTGAAGCTTTCTTT. It yields the protein CASSTHLGQGNTEAFF.

The chain couples TRBV2 to TRBJ1-1; 10 bases align to TRBD1. From germline, CDR1 is SNHLY and CDR2 FYNNEI. V gave up 6 bases and J gave up 2 bases; unmatched junction bases: 3. The CDR3 is 14 amino acids. CDR3 nucleotide sequence: TGTGCCAGCAGGGGGGACAGGGGCAACACTGAAGCTTTCTTT. Translating gives CASRGDRGNTEAFF. The full variable domain, with the rest looked up from reference TRBV2 and TRBJ1-1, is EPEVTQTPSHQVTQMGQEVILRCVPISNHLYFYWYRQILGQKVEFLVSFYNNEISEKSEIFDDQFSVERPDGSNFTLKIRSTKLEDSAMYFCASRGDRGNTEAFFGQGTRLTVV.

J is TRBJ2-2 and V is TRBV6-1, with 8 bases lining up with TRBD1. Trimming took 2 bases from V and 5 from J; bases not matched to a gene: 16. The germline gives CDR1 MNHNS, CDR2 SASEGT. The length of the CDR3 is 19 residues. The CDR3 loop is CASSEPPGGESVWTGELFF. The DNA for the CDR3 is TGTGCCAGCAGTGAACCCCCAGGGGGCGAGTCAGTGTGGACCGGGGAGCTGTTTTTT.

This clone was picked up one time. The chain joins TRBV28 to TRBJ2-1; 8 bases agree with TRBD2. Germline CDR1 is MDHEN and CDR2 is SYDVKM. This CDR3 comprises 16 residues. V gave up 6 bases and J gave up 4 bases; unmatched junction bases: 11. The CDR3 DNA reads TGTGCCAGCAGCCCCAGCGGGAGAGGGCTGTACAATGAGCAGTTCTTC. It is translated as CASSPSGRGLYNEQFF.

This rearrangement joins TRBV19 to TRBJ2-1, with 7 bases fitting TRBD2. Unmatched junction bases numbered 10, after V lost 3 bases and J lost 8 bases. Germline lookup yields CDR1 LNHDA and CDR2 SQIVND (reference sequence). This CDR3 has 15 amino acids. The CDR3 protein is CASSIPRLAGHEQFF. CDR3 sequence (DNA): TGTGCCAGTAGTATCCCGCGACTAGCAGGTCATGAGCAGTTCTTC.

The rearrangement links TRBV15 to TRBJ2-7; D is perhaps TRBD1 (6 bases). The germline V gene has CDR1 LNHNV and CDR2 YYDKDF (reference sequence). The CDR3 length is 16 residues. Trimming removed 0 bases at V and 2 bases at J, with 14 bases between. CDR3 amino acids: CATSRDWSGEPYEQYF. The CDR3 DNA sequence: TGTGCCACCAGCAGAGATTGGTCAGGGGAGCCCTACGAGCAGTACTTC.

The chain carries TRBV11-2 and TRBJ2-7, with 8 bases matching TRBD1. The CDR3 runs to 14 residues. After removal of 5 bases from V and 6 bases from J, the junction contained 9 bases not matched to a gene. Germline-derived CDR1 and CDR2 are SGHAT and FQNNGV. The CDR3 region is CASSELTGALEQYF. The CDR3 DNA sequence: TGTGCCAGCAGCGAACTGACAGGGGCCCTCGAGCAGTACTTC.

This clone was seen a handful of times. The chain links TRBV15 to TRBJ2-5, with 8 bases matching TRBD1. Germline CDR1 is LNHNV and CDR2 is YYDKDF (reference sequence). This CDR3 has 16 residues. Trimming at V came to 4 bases and at J to 5 bases, leaving 12 bases not matched to a gene. CDR3 sequence reads: CATSKTGAGTQETQYF. CDR3 nucleotides: TGTGCCACCAGCAAGACAGGGGCCGGGACTCAGGAGACCCAGTACTTC. Full variable domain (missing parts from reference TRBV15 and TRBJ2-5): DAMVIQNPRYQVTQFGKPVTLSCSQTLNHNVMYWYQQKSSQAPKLLFHYYDKDFNNEADTPDNFQSRRPNTSFCFLDIRSPGLGDTAMYLCATSKTGAGTQETQYFGPGTRLLVL.

The J gene is TRBJ2-7, the V gene TRBV6-6, with 9 bases that match TRBD2. The CDR3 covers 16 residues. CDR1 is MNHNY and CDR2 is SVGAGI in the germline V gene (reference sequence). Trimming at V came to 7 bases and at J to 3 bases, leaving 13 bases not matched to a gene. CDR3: CASMSGGGRALYEQYF. CDR3 nucleotides: TGTGCCAGCATGAGCGGGGGCGGGAGGGCCCTCTACGAGCAGTACTTC.

This clone was seen a few times. The chain has TRBV4-1 and TRBJ2-2; TRBD1 might be the D (6 bases). CDR3 length: 18 amino acids. Germline loops: CDR1 MGHRA, CDR2 YSYEKL. V dropped 0 bases and J dropped 2 bases, with 16 bases sitting between them. This chain's CDR3 is CASSQETLTDSNTGELFF. The CDR3 coding sequence is TGCGCCAGCAGCCAAGAAACCCTGACGGACAGCAACACCGGGGAGCTGTTTTTT.